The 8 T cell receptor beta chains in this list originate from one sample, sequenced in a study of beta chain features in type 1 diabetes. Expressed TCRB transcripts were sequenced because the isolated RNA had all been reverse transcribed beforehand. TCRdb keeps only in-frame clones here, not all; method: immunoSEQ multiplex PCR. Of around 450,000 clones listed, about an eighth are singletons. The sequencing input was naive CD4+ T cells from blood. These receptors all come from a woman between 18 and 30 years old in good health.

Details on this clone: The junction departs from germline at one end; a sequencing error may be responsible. The CDR3 DNA is TGTGCCAGCAGTGTATCCAGGTTAACTGAAGCTTTCTTT. The encoded protein is CASSVSRLTEAFF. The J gene is TRBJ1-1, the V gene TRBV27; D unresolved. Germline values: CDR1 MNHEY, CDR2 SMNVEV (reference sequence). This CDR3 region has 13 residues.

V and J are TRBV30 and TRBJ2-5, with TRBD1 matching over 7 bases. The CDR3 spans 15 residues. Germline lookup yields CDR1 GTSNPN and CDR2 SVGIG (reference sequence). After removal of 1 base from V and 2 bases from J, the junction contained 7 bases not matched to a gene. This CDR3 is CAWSAHRGRQETQYF. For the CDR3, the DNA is TGTGCCTGGAGTGCCCACAGGGGTCGTCAAGAGACCCAGTACTTC. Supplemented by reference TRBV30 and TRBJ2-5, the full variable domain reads SQTIHQWPATLVQPVGSPLSLECTVEGTSNPNLYWYRQAAGRGLQLLFYSVGIGQISSEVPQNLSASRPQDRQFILSSKKLLLSDSGFYLCAWSAHRGRQETQYFGPGTRLLVL.

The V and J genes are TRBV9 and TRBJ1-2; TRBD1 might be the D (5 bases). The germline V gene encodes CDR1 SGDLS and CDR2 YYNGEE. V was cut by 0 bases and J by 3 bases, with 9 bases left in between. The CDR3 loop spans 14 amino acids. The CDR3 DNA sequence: TGTGCCAGCAGCGTAGTGCAGGGTGACTATGGCTACACCTTC. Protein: CASSVVQGDYGYTF.

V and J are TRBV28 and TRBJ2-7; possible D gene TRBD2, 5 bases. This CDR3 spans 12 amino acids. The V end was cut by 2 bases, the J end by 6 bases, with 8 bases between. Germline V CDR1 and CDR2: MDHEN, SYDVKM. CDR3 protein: CASSLMGSEQYF. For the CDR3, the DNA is TGTGCCAGCAGTTTAATGGGGAGCGAGCAGTACTTC.

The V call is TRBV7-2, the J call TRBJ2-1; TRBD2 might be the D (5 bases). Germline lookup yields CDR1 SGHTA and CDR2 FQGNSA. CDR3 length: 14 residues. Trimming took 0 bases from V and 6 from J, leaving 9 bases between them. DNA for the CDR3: TGTGCCAGCAGCTTAGCGGGAGTTCGCAATGAGCAGTTCTTC. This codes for CASSLAGVRNEQFF. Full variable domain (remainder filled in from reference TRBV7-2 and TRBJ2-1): GAGVSQSPSNKVTEKGKDVELRCDPISGHTALYWYRQSLGQGLEFLIYFQGNSAPDKSGLPSDRFSAERTGGSVSTLTIQRTQQEDSAVYLCASSLAGVRNEQFFGPGTRLTVL.

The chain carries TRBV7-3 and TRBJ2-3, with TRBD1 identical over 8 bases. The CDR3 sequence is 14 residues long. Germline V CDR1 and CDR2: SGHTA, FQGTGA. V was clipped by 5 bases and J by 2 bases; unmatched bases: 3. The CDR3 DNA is TGTGCCAGCAGCCAGGACAGGGCCACAGATACGCAGTATTTT. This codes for CASSQDRATDTQYF.

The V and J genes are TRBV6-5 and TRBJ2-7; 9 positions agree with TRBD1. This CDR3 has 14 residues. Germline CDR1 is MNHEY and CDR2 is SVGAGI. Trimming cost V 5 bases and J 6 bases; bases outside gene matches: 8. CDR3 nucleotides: TGTGCCAGCAGTCACCGGGACAGGGTATCCGAGCAGTACTTC. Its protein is CASSHRDRVSEQYF.

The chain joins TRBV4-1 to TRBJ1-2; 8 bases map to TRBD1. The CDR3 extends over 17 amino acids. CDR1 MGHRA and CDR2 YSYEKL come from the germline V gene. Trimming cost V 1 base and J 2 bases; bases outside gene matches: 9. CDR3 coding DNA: TGCGCCAGCAGCCAAGTTGGCACGGGACAGGCAAACTATGGCTACACCTTC. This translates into CASSQVGTGQANYGYTF.